These 28 T cell receptor beta chains originate from one sample sequenced in a study of cytomegalovirus exposure and HLA in healthy donors. A multiplex PCR was run with 60 Vbeta primers and 13 Jbeta primers. This table comes from immunoSEQ multiplex PCR, and its TCRdb copy is limited to in-frame clones, with some not included. The sample carries some 160,000 clones, roughly 88% recorded once. The material sequenced was PBMCs. These TCRs come from a woman under 30 in good health and CMV-seronegative.

The J gene is TRBJ2-3, the V gene TRBV2; D is possibly TRBD2 (6 bases). Germline values: CDR1 SNHLY, CDR2 FYNNEI. CDR3 length equals 15 residues. V shed 3 bases and J shed 1 base, with 11 bases lying between them. Here the CDR3 DNA reads TGTGCCAGCAGTGATCGGGGAGGTCGCACAGATACGCAGTATTTT. Its protein is CASSDRGGRTDTQYF.

The chain is built from TRBV16 and TRBJ2-5; 9 nucleotides line up with TRBD1. Germline V CDR1 and CDR2: KGHSY, FQNENV. This CDR3 region has 16 residues. After removal of 1 base from V and 11 bases from J, the junction contained 14 bases not matched to a gene. CDR3 sequence (DNA): TGTGCCAGCAGCCAATTGCCCGGGACAGGGAATTGGGGGCAGTACTTC. Translation gives CASSQLPGTGNWGQYF. The full variable domain, rest sourced from reference TRBV16 and TRBJ2-5, is GEEVAQTPKHLVRGEGQKAKLYCAPIKGHSYVFWYQQVLKNEFKFLISFQNENVFDETGMPKERFSAKCLPNSPCSLEIQATKLEDSAVYFCASSQLPGTGNWGQYFGPGTRLLVL.

J is TRBJ1-2 and V is TRBV7-9; D remains ambiguous. The CDR3 has 13 amino acids. Per germline, CDR1 SEHNR and CDR2 FQNEAQ (reference sequence). Trimming shortened V by 1 base and J by 4 bases, and 7 bases separated the two germline ends. The DNA of the CDR3 is TGTGCCAGCAGCTTAGAACAGTCCTATGGCTACACCTTC. This gives the protein CASSLEQSYGYTF. Full variable domain (outside the CDR3, taken from reference TRBV7-9 and TRBJ1-2): DTGVSQNPRHKITKRGQNVTFRCDPISEHNRLYWYRQTLGQGPEFLTYFQNEAQLEKSRLLSDRFSAERPKGSFSTLEIQRTEQGDSAMYLCASSLEQSYGYTFGSGTRLTVV.

The J gene is TRBJ1-2, the V gene TRBV21-1; TRBD1 is the table's D call and was not checked against the DNA. TRBV21-1 is given as a pseudogene. This CDR3 is built from 17 residues. The DNA for the CDR3 is TGTGCCAGCAGCAAAGGGGACAGGGAGGATCAAGACTATGGCTACACCTTC. Residues: CASSKGDREDQDYGYTF.

In its sample, this clone was seen a few times. V and J are TRBV10-1 and TRBJ1-5; D is ambiguous. The CDR3 sequence is 11 residues long. Trimming removed 11 bases at V and 7 bases at J, with 12 bases between. Germline V gives CDR1 WNHNN, CDR2 SYGVQD (reference sequence). The CDR3 bases are TGCGCCGGTGCAGCCGGGCAGCCCCAGCATTTT. Translated, it gives CAGAAGQPQHF.

The V gene is TRBV28, the J gene TRBJ1-3; 7 positions agree with TRBD1. The trim removed 6 bases at V and 4 bases at J, leaving 15 bases unmatched. The CDR3 is 17 amino acids. CDR1 MDHEN and CDR2 SYDVKM come from the germline V gene. The CDR3 bases are TGTGCCAGCAGCCCAAGCTTCACAGGGGCCTCGGGAAACACCATATATTTT. Protein sequence: CASSPSFTGASGNTIYF.

The chain recombines TRBV6-1 with TRBJ1-5; D is perhaps TRBD1 (5 bases). There are 15 residues in the CDR3. Deletions cut 6 bases from V and 2 bases from J, with 14 bases between. The germline gives CDR1 MNHNS, CDR2 SASEGT. CDR3 loop: CASSDSHVRNQPQHF. CDR3 in DNA: TGTGCCAGCAGCGACAGTCATGTTCGCAATCAGCCCCAGCATTTT.

The chain combines TRBV6-1 with TRBJ2-5, with D perhaps TRBD2 (6 bases). Gene TRBJ2-7 matches the end of the DNA better, so the J call may be wrong. The CDR3 spans 15 residues. Germline V gene lookup returns CDR1 MNHNS and CDR2 SASEGT. The CDR3 DNA sequence: TGTGCCAGCAGCCCACCGGGACTGCCCCCCTACGAGCAGTACTTC. Amino acid sequence: CASSPPGLPPYEQYF.

This clone was seen a few times. V is TRBV5-6 and J is TRBJ2-1; 10 bases align to TRBD2. Germline V gene data show CDR1 as SGHDT and CDR2 as YYEEEE. V was clipped by 1 base and J by 7 bases; unmatched bases: 5. The CDR3 is made up of 15 amino acids. CDR3 DNA: TGTGCCAGCAGCTTGCTACTAGCGGGGCCAAATGAGCAGTTCTTC. Its protein is CASSLLLAGPNEQFF.

V is TRBV6-6 and J is TRBJ2-7; TRBD2 agrees at 7 bases. The ends lost 6 bases at V and 2 bases at J; junction bases unmatched: 10. Germline lookup yields CDR1 MNHNY and CDR2 SVGAGI (reference sequence). This CDR3 spans 15 amino acids. The CDR3 DNA reads TGTGCCAGCAGAAACCAGTATGGGGGGGCCTACGAGCAGTACTTC. Translation: CASRNQYGGAYEQYF.

The chain has TRBV19 and TRBJ1-5; D not resolved. Germline lookup yields CDR1 LNHDA and CDR2 SQIVND (reference sequence). The CDR3 has 14 amino acids. Trimming took 5 bases from V and 3 from J, leaving 11 bases between them. The CDR3 DNA sequence: TGTGCCAGTAGTGCCCGCGGTCACAATCAGCCCCAGCATTTT. It codes for CASSARGHNQPQHF. The variable domain in full, completed from reference TRBV19 and TRBJ1-5, reads DGGITQSPKYLFRKEGQNVTLSCEQNLNHDAMYWYRQDPGQGLRLIYYSQIVNDFQKGDIAEGYSVSREKKESFPLTVTSAQKNPTAFYLCASSARGHNQPQHFGDGTRLSIL.

The rearrangement joins TRBV5-6 to TRBJ1-2; D is unresolved. V dropped 0 bases and J dropped 7 bases, with 7 bases sitting between them. Per germline, CDR1 SGHDT and CDR2 YYEEEE. This CDR3 comprises 12 residues. CDR3 protein: CASSLAVSGYTF. CDR3 sequence (DNA): TGTGCCAGCAGCTTGGCGGTTTCTGGCTACACCTTC.

The DNA of the CDR3 is TGTGCCAGCAGTCCCAGGGGGCGGAGGTCCTACGAGCAGTACTTC. The encoded protein is CASSPRGRRSYEQYF. This sequence joins TRBV6-5 and TRBJ2-7, with 8 bases fitting TRBD1. Germline lookup yields CDR1 MNHEY and CDR2 SVGAGI. The CDR3 spans 15 residues. V trimming: 5 bases; J trimming: 1 base; junction bases outside the gene matches: 7.

V gene TRBV7-9 combines with J gene TRBJ2-5; TRBD1 might be the D (6 bases). TRBJ2-7 matches the DNA end more closely, so the J call is doubtful. This CDR3 comprises 13 residues. From germline, CDR1 is SEHNR and CDR2 FQNEAQ (reference sequence). CDR3: CASSLDSSYEQYF. The CDR3 coding sequence is TGTGCCAGCAGCTTGGACAGCTCCTACGAGCAGTACTTC.

This chain joins TRBV10-3 and TRBJ1-1; no definite D call. Trimming cost V 10 bases and J 6 bases, with 18 bases left between them. The CDR3 loop spans 13 amino acids. The germline V gene has CDR1 ENHRY and CDR2 SYGVKD. The CDR3 is CASAAVIGAEAFF. The CDR3 region has the DNA TGTGCCAGCGCGGCGGTAATAGGAGCTGAAGCTTTCTTT.

The chain carries TRBV6-1 and TRBJ2-7; TRBD1 matches 7 bases. The CDR3 totals 15 residues. Germline CDR1 MNHNS, CDR2 SASEGT. After removal of 10 bases from V and 0 bases from J, the junction contained 12 bases not matched to a gene. The CDR3 reads CATSPYRGSSYEQYF. In DNA form, the CDR3 reads TGTGCCACGTCGCCATACAGGGGAAGCTCCTACGAGCAGTACTTC.

The chain uses TRBV4-1 and TRBJ2-3; D remains unclear. Trimming shortened V by 2 bases and J by 1 base, and 10 bases separated the two germline ends. Germline V gene lookup returns CDR1 MGHRA and CDR2 YSYEKL. The CDR3 is made up of 15 amino acids. The CDR3 here is CASSQQVGGTDTQYF. As DNA, the CDR3 is TGCGCCAGCAGCCAACAGGTTGGCGGCACAGATACGCAGTATTTT.

This clone has just one count. The chain joins TRBV10-1 to TRBJ1-1, with 7 positions matching TRBD1. CDR3 length: 16 amino acids. The germline V gene has CDR1 WNHNN and CDR2 SYGVQD (reference sequence). V gave up 0 bases and J gave up 0 bases; unmatched junction bases: 4. CDR3 in DNA: TGCGCCAGCAGTGAGTCGACAGGGCTTATGAACACTGAAGCTTTCTTT. Translating gives CASSESTGLMNTEAFF.

The chain recombines TRBV2 with TRBJ2-3; the match to TRBD2 covers 8 bases. CDR1 is SNHLY and CDR2 is FYNNEI in the germline V gene. The CDR3 consists of 17 residues. V lost 6 bases, J lost 1 base, and 12 bases stayed unmatched. The CDR3: CASRQSGGPLGTDTQYF. The CDR3 DNA follows: TGTGCCAGCAGGCAGAGCGGGGGTCCCCTGGGCACAGATACGCAGTATTTT. The whole variable domain, remainder taken from reference TRBV2 and TRBJ2-3, is EPEVTQTPSHQVTQMGQEVILRCVPISNHLYFYWYRQILGQKVEFLVSFYNNEISEKSEIFDDQFSVERPDGSNFTLKIRSTKLEDSAMYFCASRQSGGPLGTDTQYFGPGTRLTVL.

The CDR3 here is CASSYTGTRNTEAFF. The CDR3 DNA reads as TGTGCCAGCAGCTACACCGGGACAAGGAACACTGAAGCTTTCTTT. This sequence joins TRBV7-2 and TRBJ1-1; a weak D match, TRBD1 (6 bases). The CDR3 sequence is 15 residues long. V was pared by 4 bases and J by 1 base, with 13 bases between. Germline V CDR1 and CDR2: SGHTA, FQGNSA.

This chain links TRBV15 with TRBJ1-3; the D gene is possibly TRBD1 (5 bases). V was trimmed by 3 bases and J by 2 bases, leaving 14 bases between them. This CDR3 has 16 residues. Looked up from germline, CDR1 is LNHNV and CDR2 is YYDKDF (reference sequence). CDR3 protein: CATSRGGASTGNTIYF. CDR3 nucleotide sequence: TGTGCCACCAGCAGGGGAGGGGCCTCCACTGGAAACACCATATATTTT.

This chain joins TRBV5-1 and TRBJ2-3; 9 bases agree with TRBD2. Germline V gene lookup returns CDR1 SGHRS and CDR2 YFSETQ. V trimming: 0 bases; J trimming: 2 bases; junction bases outside the gene matches: 4. The CDR3 contains 16 residues. The chain's CDR3 is CASSLGGLANTDTQYF. In DNA form, the CDR3 reads TGCGCCAGCAGCTTGGGGGGACTAGCTAACACAGATACGCAGTATTTT.

The rearrangement joins TRBV5-1 to TRBJ1-1, with unresolved D. With 0 bases removed from V and 0 bases from J, the gap between germline ends came to 9 bases. Germline V gene data show CDR1 as SGHRS and CDR2 as YFSETQ. The length of the CDR3 is 15 residues. The CDR3 sequence is CASSLDAGMNTEAFF. CDR3 in DNA: TGCGCCAGCAGCTTGGACGCGGGGATGAACACTGAAGCTTTCTTT.

The genes are TRBV4-1 and TRBJ1-2; 12 bases agree with TRBD1. V was clipped by 3 bases and J by 6 bases; unmatched bases: 14. The CDR3 totals 18 residues. Looked up from germline, CDR1 is MGHRA and CDR2 is YSYEKL. DNA for the CDR3: TGCGCCAGCAGCCAGCTACTTGTCCCGGGACAGGGGGCGGATGGCTACACCTTC. Translating gives CASSQLLVPGQGADGYTF.

This clone was detected only a few times. The chain combines TRBV29-1 with TRBJ1-2, with TRBD1 as a possible D gene (6 bases). The length of the CDR3 is 15 residues. V was cut by 4 bases and J by 2 bases, with 17 bases left in between. Germline assignment: CDR1 SQVTM and CDR2 ANQGSEA. The CDR3 nucleotides read TGCAGCGTTGTTGGGACACCGTACCTGAACTATGGCTACACCTTC. Its protein product is CSVVGTPYLNYGYTF.

The chain links TRBV6-1 to TRBJ2-5; D possibly corresponds to TRBD2 (6 bases). The V gene's germline CDR1 is MNHNS and CDR2 SASEGT. The CDR3 is made up of 13 amino acids. The CDR3 protein is CAVDTSRRETQYF. The CDR3 nucleotides are TGTGCAGTAGATACTAGCCGCCGGGAGACCCAGTACTTC.

The chain uses TRBV6-6 and TRBJ2-7, with TRBD2 as a possible D gene (7 bases). V lost 8 bases and J lost 4, with 18 bases in between. The CDR3 contains 14 residues. Germline V lookup: CDR1 MNHNY, CDR2 SVGAGI (reference sequence). The CDR3 region has the DNA TGTGCCAGCCAGAGGGGGGGTGGTGGATACGAGCAGTACTTC. Residues: CASQRGGGGYEQYF.

The chain recombines TRBV11-3 with TRBJ2-1; TRBD1 might be the D (6 bases). V lost 5 bases and J lost 4, with 12 bases in between. CDR3 size: 14 residues. The germline V gene has CDR1 SGHNT and CDR2 YENEEA. The CDR3 nucleotides read TGTGCCAGCAGCCCCGGGACATTATACAATGAGCAGTTCTTC. It encodes CASSPGTLYNEQFF.